This record looks at one TCR beta chain sequence and its context. What this receptor recognizes is not known. This sample was included in a study of cytomegalovirus exposure and HLA in healthy donors (dated by TCRdb to about 2017). Background for the entire study: In an earlier analysis of some 610 of the donors, approximately 260 Gb of sequence data and 90 million to 120 million unique TCR beta sequences from 150 million to 200 million T cells were reported. All discovery cohort repertoires had been generated on a single sequencing platform. In the later analysis, no new phenotypic data were used to find candidate immune exposures; instead, reliance was placed on TCR beta sequences and their occurrence across donors. Class I and class II HLA loci were covered by the typing at four-digit resolution. Using immunosequencing, the study profiled T cell repertoires from about 650 subjects and related those repertoires to cytomegalovirus serostatus. The number of donors typed differed by locus, with roughly 620-630 for A, B, C, DRB1 and DQB1, more than 500 for DQA1, about 610 for DPA1, and around 460 for DPB1. An early release that covered fewer than 800 HLA-typed donors contained approximately 290 gigabases of sequencing data and 75 million to 100 million unique TCR sequences. Donor age, sex, ethnicity and CMV serostatus were compiled alongside the repertoire data. On average, around 230,000 unique TCR beta nucleotide sequences were sequenced per donor among a few hundred genotyped donors of the cohort, with roughly 19% of those sequences being non-productive. A later analysis re-analyzed previously published TCR beta repertoires from approximately 700 donors and added high-resolution HLA genotyping to study TCR occurrence patterns. A later genetic analysis used genome-wide SNP genotypes for about 65% of the 666 donors, treating that subset as a discovery cohort. Of the 398 genotyped donors, about 80% fell in the genetic ancestry cluster associated with self-reported Caucasian donors. To decide whether each TCR beta V gene segment behaved as functional or pseudogenic, an earlier analysis of nearly 600 of the donors relied on high-throughput TCR beta sequencing. The study combined high-throughput TCR immunosequencing, statistical association of individual TCRs with disease status, and machine learning to predict cytomegalovirus infection status. Along with the approximately 650-subject first cohort, a separate validation cohort of some 130 different subjects was used. The aim of the study was to test whether cataloging public T cell receptors could identify signatures of past pathogen exposure. Because of strong linkage in the cohort, a few DR-DQ haplotypes were treated as single units for association and clustering. Broad study findings and their caveats: A group of highly shared sequence variants was considered likely to be a technical artifact of the sequencing pipeline. In both the original and validation cohorts, the classifier was reported to diagnose cytomegalovirus status with high specificity and sensitivity. A later analysis found that TCR association rates varied across HLA loci, with DRB1 alleles showing the most associated TCRs and HLA-C alleles the fewest. Because counts were too low, roughly 18 rarely observed V segments, including chromosome 9 orphons, were left out of the earlier analysis of several hundred of the donors. A further reported finding was that TCR beta sequences accurately predicted the HLA-A and HLA-B alleles for most subjects in the first cohort. A later analysis found that most CMV-associated TCR beta chains appeared HLA-restricted, with HLA associations seemingly driven largely by CMV exposure. In an earlier analysis of 587 of the donors, most TCR beta V segments were observed in productive rearrangements about 87% or about 30% of the time, broadly matching IMGT annotations. The study gave a list of 150 to 200 TCR beta chains associated with cytomegalovirus. Correlated functional status among segregating V segments might be attributable to linkage disequilibrium, but an unknown experimental factor could not be ruled out. Compared with equally common non-associated chains, HLA-associated TCR beta chains in a later analysis were more clonally expanded and had lower generation probabilities. Most TCR sequences were observed very rarely across donors, whereas some public TCRs were present in many individuals. In a later analysis, some 17,000 TCR beta sequences were associated with specific HLA alleles at a false discovery rate of 0.05. When HLA alleles, especially DR and DQ, strongly co-occurred, attributing TCR associations to individual alleles was difficult. The 87-base-pair reads could not distinguish some IMGT-functional V segments, including TRBV6-2 and TRBV6-3, so those segments were excluded. HLA typing was unavailable for some donors at each locus, so association tests used only the typed subset. For the cohort, immune exposure information was limited to CMV serostatus. Three of the identified cytomegalovirus-associated TCR beta chains were confirmed in vitro to be specific for cytomegalovirus antigens. The authors suggested that the approach could potentially be generalized to other disease states and immunological phenotypes. A later genetic analysis associated a missense DCLRE1C variant with V-gene and J-gene trimming of TCR beta chains, and an independent cohort replicated the association. Compared with the roughly 700-donor mean, donors in an Asian-associated ancestry cluster had fewer N-insertions in productive TCRs, according to a later genetic analysis. Only TCR beta chains were sequenced in this cohort, and the absence of alpha or paired-chain data limited detectable features. Roughly uniform sequencing depth across donors was assumed in presence/absence analyses, although this assumption may not hold. Several of the top co-occurrence clusters appeared to be linked to parvovirus B19, influenza, CMV and Epstein-Barr virus, according to a later analysis.

In total, 666 healthy bone marrow donors made up the cohort. Cohort members were all nominally healthy when sampled, although unrecorded immune exposures were likely present. The donor tested CMV seronegative, placing the donor among the 350 or so seronegative members of the cohort. A peripheral blood sample was provided by each donor, and peripheral blood mononuclear cells were used for TCR beta sequencing. Genomic DNA extraction from the blood cell samples was performed with the Qiagen DNeasy Blood Extraction Kit. The germline V gene provides CDR1 SQVTM and CDR2 ANQGSEA. Reading from cysteine to phenylalanine, the CDR3 counts 12 amino acids. Of the read, only the CDR3 DNA is kept; its 36 bases are in frame from base 1. Unmatched junction bases come to 3, with V trimmed by 6 bases and J by 4 bases. The library was made by the immunoSEQ multiplex PCR assay. A mixture of 60 forward primers for TCR Vbeta segments and 13 reverse primers for TCR Jbeta segments was used in the multiplex PCR. The CDR3 region of rearranged TCR beta genes was amplified from genomic DNA by a multiplex PCR assay. Amplified TCR beta libraries were sequenced as 87-base-pair reads on the Illumina HiSeq System. From the authors' description of their analysis: In a later analysis, around 80 million unique TCR beta chains were counted across the approximately 670 repertoires, and roughly 11 million of these chains were shared by at least two donors. A nearest-neighbor algorithm error-corrected the raw reads and collapsed the reads into unique sequences, merging closely related sequences to remove PCR and sequencing errors. V, D and J gene segments were assigned by aligning CDR3 sequences to IMGT reference sequences. For a sequence to be retained, at least a six-nucleotide match to both a V gene segment and a J gene segment was required. A rearrangement was called productive if the CDR3 had no stop codons and remained in frame with V and J, and every other rearrangement was called non-productive. CDR3 was defined by IMGT convention, running from the second conserved V-encoded cysteine to the conserved J-encoded phenylalanine. The earlier analysis of 500 to 750 of the donors excluded any sequence lacking an unambiguous match to a single V gene segment. An earlier analysis of about 600 of the donors called V segments functional above 56.7% productive rearrangements and segregating when the between-donor standard deviation exceeded 5%. A statistical classification framework was built to diagnose cytomegalovirus status from the catalog of TCR beta chain sequences. A later analysis assigned V and J genes by comparing TCR nucleotide sequences with IMGT/GENE-DB human TR gene sequences. The TCRdist pipeline was used in a later analysis to assign CDR3 sequences and most-parsimonious VDJ recombination scenarios. In a later analysis, every TCR beta chain was defined by the combination of its CDR3 amino acid sequence and its V-gene family, and reads without a unique V-gene family were dropped. In a later analysis, 500 to 700 highly shared, low-generation-probability nucleotide sequences were removed to address suspected cross-contamination and a sequencing artifact. In a later analysis, a clonal expansion index was calculated for each public chain from normalized within-repertoire ranks of inferred template counts. Generation probabilities in a later analysis came from a VDJ recombination model fitted to out-of-frame rearrangements, and those results were checked against IGoR. Hypergeometric tests were used in a later analysis to score TCR-TCR, TCR-HLA and TCR-CMV co-occurrence, with a repertoire-size bias correction applied to the TCR pairs. In a later analysis, false discovery rates were estimated by permuting HLA or CMV assignments 20 times. In a later analysis, co-occurring TCRs were grouped with DBSCAN, and TCRdist sequence similarity was added when clustering was performed within HLA-allele-positive subsets. For co-occurrence clustering, repertoires with fewer than 30,000 or more than 120,000 public chains were excluded, along with a handful of repertoires with anomalous nucleotide sharing. The source is immuneACCESS, and TCRdb retained only in-frame sequences with V and J called. Part of the clones is not carried over; for the studies checked, unresolved V genes explain less than half of this, and the remainder is unexplained. That table supplies the V and J calls and clone size; D and trimming were determined from the DNA. The table for this sample shows 100,000 to 150,000 clones. Under 3.5% of the sample goes to the ten largest clones.

Here the chain combines TRBV29-1 and TRBJ2-5; 9 bases in the junction line up with TRBD2. Sequenced sample: PBMCs. This clonotype was sampled from a man aged 30 to 45 in good health and CMV-seronegative. CDR3 protein: CSVGTSRETQYF. The DNA sequence follows: TGCAGCGTAGGGACTAGCCGAGAGACCCAGTACTTC.